Here is one T cell receptor beta chain with its context. Its antigen is not known. This entry is derived from a study of CD8+ T cells in alopecia areata. RNA was extracted and reverse transcribed into cDNA as the sequencing template. The method was immunoSEQ multiplex PCR; TCRdb's version includes in-frame clones alone and lacks a portion of them. There are 150,000 or so clones in the sample; about 87% occur only once, and about 14% lies in the top ten. General study findings and limits: It was lesional scalp, especially alopecia totalis/universalis, that showed higher clonality than normal scalp.

Germline CDR1 is MNHNS and CDR2 is SASEGT. With 2 bases clipped from V and 3 bases from J, the junction kept 7 bases outside the gene matches. The CDR3 is 16 residues long. The chain carries TRBV6-1 and TRBJ2-7; 10 nucleotides match TRBD2. The receptor comes from a human donor with alopecia areata. The sample was CD8+ T cells sorted from blood, taken at week 0. The CDR3 DNA follows: TGTGCCAGCAGTGAATCGGGACTAGCGCCAAACTACGAGCAGTACTTC. Protein sequence: CASSESGLAPNYEQYF.